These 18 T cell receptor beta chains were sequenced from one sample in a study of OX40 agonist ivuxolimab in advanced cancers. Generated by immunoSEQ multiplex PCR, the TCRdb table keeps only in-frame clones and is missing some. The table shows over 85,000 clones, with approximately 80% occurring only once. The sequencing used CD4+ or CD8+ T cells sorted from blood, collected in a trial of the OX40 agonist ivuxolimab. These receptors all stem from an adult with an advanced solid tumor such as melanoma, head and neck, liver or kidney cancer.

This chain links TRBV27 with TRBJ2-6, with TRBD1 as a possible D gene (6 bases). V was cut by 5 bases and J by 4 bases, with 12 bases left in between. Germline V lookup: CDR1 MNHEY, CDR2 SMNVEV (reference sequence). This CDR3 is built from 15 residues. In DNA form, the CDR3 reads TGTGCCAGCAGTCCCCAGGGGCCCGGGGCCAACGTCCTGACTTTC. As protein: CASSPQGPGANVLTF.

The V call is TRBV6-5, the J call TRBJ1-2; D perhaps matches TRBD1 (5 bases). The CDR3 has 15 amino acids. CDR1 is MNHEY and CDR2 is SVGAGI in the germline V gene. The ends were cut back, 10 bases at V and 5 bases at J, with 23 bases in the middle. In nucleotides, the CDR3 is TGTGCCACCCACCCCCGGCCCAGGGAGGGGTATGGCTACACCTTC. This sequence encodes CATHPRPREGYGYTF.

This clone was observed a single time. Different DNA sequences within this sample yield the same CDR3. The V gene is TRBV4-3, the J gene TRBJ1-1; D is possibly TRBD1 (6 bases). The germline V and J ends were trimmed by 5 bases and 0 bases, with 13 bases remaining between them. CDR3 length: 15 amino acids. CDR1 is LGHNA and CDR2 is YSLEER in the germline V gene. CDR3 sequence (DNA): TGCGCCAGCAGCTCAAGGACAGTACTGAACACTGAAGCTTTCTTT. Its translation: CASSSRTVLNTEAFF.

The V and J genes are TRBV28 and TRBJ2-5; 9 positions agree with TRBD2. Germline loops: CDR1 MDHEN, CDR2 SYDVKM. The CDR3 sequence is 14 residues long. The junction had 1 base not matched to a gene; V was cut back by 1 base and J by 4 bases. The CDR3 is CASSLSSGVETQYF. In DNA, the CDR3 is TGTGCCAGCAGTTTATCTAGCGGGGTAGAGACCCAGTACTTC.

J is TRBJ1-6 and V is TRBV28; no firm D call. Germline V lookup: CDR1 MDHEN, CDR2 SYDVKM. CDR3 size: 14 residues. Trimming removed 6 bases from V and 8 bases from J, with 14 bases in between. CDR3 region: CASSWTLTDSPLHF. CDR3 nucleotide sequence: TGTGCCAGCAGCTGGACCCTAACGGATTCACCCCTCCACTTT.

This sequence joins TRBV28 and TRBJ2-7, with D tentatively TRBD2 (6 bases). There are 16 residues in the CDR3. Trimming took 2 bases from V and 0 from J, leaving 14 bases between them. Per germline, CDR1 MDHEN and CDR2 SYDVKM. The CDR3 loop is CASSLRGGASSYEQYF. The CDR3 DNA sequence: TGTGCCAGCAGTTTACGCGGCGGGGCAAGCTCCTACGAGCAGTACTTC.

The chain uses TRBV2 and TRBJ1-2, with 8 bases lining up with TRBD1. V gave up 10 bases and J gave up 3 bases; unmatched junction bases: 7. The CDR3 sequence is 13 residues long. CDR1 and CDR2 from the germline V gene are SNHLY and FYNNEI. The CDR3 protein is CATSTGEDYGYTF. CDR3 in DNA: TGTGCCACCTCGACAGGGGAGGACTATGGCTACACCTTC. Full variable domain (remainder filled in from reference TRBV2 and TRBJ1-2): EPEVTQTPSHQVTQMGQEVILRCVPISNHLYFYWYRQILGQKVEFLVSFYNNEISEKSEIFDDQFSVERPDGSNFTLKIRSTKLEDSAMYFCATSTGEDYGYTFGSGTRLTVV.

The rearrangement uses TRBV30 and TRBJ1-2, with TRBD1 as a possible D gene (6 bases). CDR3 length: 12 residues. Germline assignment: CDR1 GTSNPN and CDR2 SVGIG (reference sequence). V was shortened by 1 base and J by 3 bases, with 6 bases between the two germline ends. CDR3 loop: CAWSEGDYGYTF. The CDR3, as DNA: TGTGCCTGGAGTGAGGGGGACTATGGCTACACCTTC.

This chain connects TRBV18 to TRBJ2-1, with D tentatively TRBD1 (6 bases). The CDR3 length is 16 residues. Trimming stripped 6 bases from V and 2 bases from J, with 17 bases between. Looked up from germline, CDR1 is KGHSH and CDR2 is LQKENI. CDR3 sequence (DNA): TGTGCCAGCTCCAAATCCCGACAGGCCACCTACAATGAGCAGTTCTTC. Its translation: CASSKSRQATYNEQFF. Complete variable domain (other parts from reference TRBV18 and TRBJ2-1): NAGVMQNPRHLVRRRGQEARLRCSPMKGHSHVYWYRQLPEEGLKFMVYLQKENIIDESGMPKERFSAEFPKEGPSILRIQQVVRGDSAAYFCASSKSRQATYNEQFFGPGTRLTVL.

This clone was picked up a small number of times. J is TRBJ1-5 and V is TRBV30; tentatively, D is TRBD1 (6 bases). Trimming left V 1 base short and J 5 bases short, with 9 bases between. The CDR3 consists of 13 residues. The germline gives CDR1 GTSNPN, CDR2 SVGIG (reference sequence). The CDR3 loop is CAWSGQDDQPQHF. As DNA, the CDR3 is TGTGCCTGGAGTGGACAGGATGATCAGCCCCAGCATTTT. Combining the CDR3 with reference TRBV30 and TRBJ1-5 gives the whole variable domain SQTIHQWPATLVQPVGSPLSLECTVEGTSNPNLYWYRQAAGRGLQLLFYSVGIGQISSEVPQNLSASRPQDRQFILSSKKLLLSDSGFYLCAWSGQDDQPQHFGDGTRLSIL.

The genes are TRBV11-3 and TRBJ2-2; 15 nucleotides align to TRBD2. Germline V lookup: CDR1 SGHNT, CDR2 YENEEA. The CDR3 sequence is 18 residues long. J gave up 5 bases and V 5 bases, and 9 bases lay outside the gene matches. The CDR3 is CASSPGTSGGPWTGELFF. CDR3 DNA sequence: TGTGCCAGCAGCCCCGGGACTAGCGGGGGGCCTTGGACCGGGGAGCTGTTTTTT. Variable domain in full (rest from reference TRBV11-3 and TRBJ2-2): EAGVVQSPRYKIIEKKQPVAFWCNPISGHNTLYWYLQNLGQGPELLIRYENEEAVDDSQLPKDRFSAERLKGVDSTLKIQPAELGDSAVYLCASSPGTSGGPWTGELFFGEGSRLTVL.

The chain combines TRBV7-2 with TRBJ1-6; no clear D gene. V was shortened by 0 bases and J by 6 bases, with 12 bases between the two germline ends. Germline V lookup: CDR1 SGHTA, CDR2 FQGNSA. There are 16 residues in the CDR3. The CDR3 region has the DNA TGTGCCAGCAGCTTAGCCAGGCCAGGAGCTAATTCACCCCTCCACTTT. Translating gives CASSLARPGANSPLHF.

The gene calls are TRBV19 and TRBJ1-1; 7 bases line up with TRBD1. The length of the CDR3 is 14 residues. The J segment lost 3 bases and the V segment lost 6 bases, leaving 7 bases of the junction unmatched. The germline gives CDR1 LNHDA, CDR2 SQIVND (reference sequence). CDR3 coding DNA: TGTGCCAGTAGCATACAGGGGAAGGACACTGAAGCTTTCTTT. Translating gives CASSIQGKDTEAFF.

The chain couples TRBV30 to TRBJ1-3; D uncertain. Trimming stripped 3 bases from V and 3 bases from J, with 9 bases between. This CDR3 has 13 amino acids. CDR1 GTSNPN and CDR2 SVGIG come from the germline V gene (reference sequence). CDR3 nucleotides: TGTGCCTGGAGCACGGGAGATGGAAACACCATATATTTT. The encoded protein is CAWSTGDGNTIYF.

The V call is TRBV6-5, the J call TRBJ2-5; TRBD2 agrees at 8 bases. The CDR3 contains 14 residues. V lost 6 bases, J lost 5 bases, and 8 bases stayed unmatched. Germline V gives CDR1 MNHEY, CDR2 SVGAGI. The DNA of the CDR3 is TGTGCCAGCAGGTTAGCGGGGAGCAGGGAGACCCAGTACTTC. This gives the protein CASRLAGSRETQYF.

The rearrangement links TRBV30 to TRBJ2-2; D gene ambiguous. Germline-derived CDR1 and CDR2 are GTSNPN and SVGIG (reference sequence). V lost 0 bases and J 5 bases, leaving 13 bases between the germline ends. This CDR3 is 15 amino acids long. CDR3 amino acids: CAWSVVAFGTGELFF. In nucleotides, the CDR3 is TGTGCCTGGAGTGTAGTGGCGTTCGGGACCGGGGAGCTGTTTTTT.

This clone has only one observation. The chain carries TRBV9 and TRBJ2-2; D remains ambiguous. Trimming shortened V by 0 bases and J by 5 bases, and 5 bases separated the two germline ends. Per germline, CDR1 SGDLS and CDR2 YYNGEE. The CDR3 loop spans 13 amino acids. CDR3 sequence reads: CASSVVATGELFF. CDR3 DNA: TGTGCCAGCAGCGTAGTGGCGACCGGGGAGCTGTTTTTT.

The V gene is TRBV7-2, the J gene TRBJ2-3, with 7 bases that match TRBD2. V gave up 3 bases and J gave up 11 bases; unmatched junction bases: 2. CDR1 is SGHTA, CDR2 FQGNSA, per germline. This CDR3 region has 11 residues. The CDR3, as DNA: TGTGCCAGCAGCTTGGGGGGGATGCAGTATTTT. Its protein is CASSLGGMQYF.